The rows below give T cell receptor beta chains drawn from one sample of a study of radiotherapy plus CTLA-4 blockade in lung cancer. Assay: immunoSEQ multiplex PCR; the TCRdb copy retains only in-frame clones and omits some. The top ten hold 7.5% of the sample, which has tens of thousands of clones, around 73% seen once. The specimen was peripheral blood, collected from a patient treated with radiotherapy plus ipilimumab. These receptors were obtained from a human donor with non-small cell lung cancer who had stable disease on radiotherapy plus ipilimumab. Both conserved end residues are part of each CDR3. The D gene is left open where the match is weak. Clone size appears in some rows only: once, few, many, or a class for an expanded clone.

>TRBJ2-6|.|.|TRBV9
TGTGCCAGCAGCGTATCAGGCCCCGGGGCCAACGTCCTGACTTTC
CASSVSGPGANVLTF
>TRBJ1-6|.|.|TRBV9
TGTGCCAGCAGCGTAACAGGAGGAGATTCACCCCTCCACTTT
CASSVTGGDSPLHF
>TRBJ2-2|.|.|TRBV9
TGTGCCAGCAGCGCCACAGGGAGGGTGGGCACCGGGGAGCTGTTTTTT
CASSATGRVGTGELFF
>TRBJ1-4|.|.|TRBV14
TGTGCCAGCAGCCAAGAACGGTCACAATGGGGTGCTGAAAAACTGTTTTTT
CASSQERSQWGAEKLFF
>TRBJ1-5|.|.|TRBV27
TGTGCCAGCAGTTTGGGTTTCAATCAGCCCCAGCATTTT
CASSLGFNQPQHF
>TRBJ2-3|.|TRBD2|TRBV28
TGTGCCAGCTACACTAGCGGGGGTGGAGATACGCAGTATTTT
CASYTSGGGDTQYF
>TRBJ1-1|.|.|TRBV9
TGTGCCAGCAGCGTAGGTCGGACAGTCCTCCTTGGGAACACTGAAGCTTTCTTT
CASSVGRTVLLGNTEAFF
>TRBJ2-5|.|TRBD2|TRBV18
TGTGCCAGCTCACCAAAGACTAGCGGGGGGCAAGAGACCCAGTACTTC
CASSPKTSGGQETQYF
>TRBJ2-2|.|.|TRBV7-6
TGTGCCAGCACCATTAGGGGTGTCGGAACCGGGGAGCTGTTTTTT
CASTIRGVGTGELFF
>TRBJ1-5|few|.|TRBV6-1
TGTGCCAGCATCGGAGGACTAAATCAGCCCCAGCATTTT
CASIGGLNQPQHF
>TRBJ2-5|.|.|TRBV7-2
TGTGCCAGCAGCTTAGCGCAAGAGACCCAGTACTTC
CASSLAQETQYF
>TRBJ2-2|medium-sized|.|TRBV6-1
TGTGCCAGCGGGTTCTCGGGCGGGGAGCTGTTTTTT
CASGFSGGELFF
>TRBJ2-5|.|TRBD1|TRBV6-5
TGTGCCAGCAGAAATACAGGGGGCCAAGAGACCCAGTACTTC
CASRNTGGQETQYF
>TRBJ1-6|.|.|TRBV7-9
TGTGCCAGCAGCCCGGGGCCTTATAATTCACCCCTCCACTTT
CASSPGPYNSPLHF
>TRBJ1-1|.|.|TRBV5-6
TGTGCCAGCAGCTTGGGGCGCCAGCTTAACACTGAAGCTTTCTTT
CASSLGRQLNTEAFF
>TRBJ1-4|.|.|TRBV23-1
TGCGCCAGCAGTCAATCCGGGCAAAGTAATGAAAAACTGTTTTTT
CASSQSGQSNEKLFF
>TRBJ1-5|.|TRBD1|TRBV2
TGTGCCAGCAGCCTCGACAGGGGACTCAATCAGCCCCAGCATTTT
CASSLDRGLNQPQHF
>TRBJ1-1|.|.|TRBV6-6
TGTGCCAGCAGTTACAAGGGATCGGACACTGAAGCTTTCTTT
CASSYKGSDTEAFF
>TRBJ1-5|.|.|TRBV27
TGTGCCAGCAGTTCCAGGGTGAGCCCAAATCAGCCCCAGCATTTT
CASSSRVSPNQPQHF
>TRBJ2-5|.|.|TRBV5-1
TGCGCCAGCAGCTTGGCCAACAGCGGGGAGACCCAGTACTTC
CASSLANSGETQYF
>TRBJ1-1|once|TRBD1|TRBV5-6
TGTGCCAGCAGCTTGTTGTGGGGAGGACAGGGTGAAGCTTTCTTT
CASSLLWGGQGEAFF
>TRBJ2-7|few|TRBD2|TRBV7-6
TGTGCCAGCAGCCGTGGACTAGCGGGCTACGAGCAGTACTTC
CASSRGLAGYEQYF
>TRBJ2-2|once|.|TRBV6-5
TGTGCCAGCAGTTACTCTCGGAGCGACGGCACCGGGGAGCTGTTTTTT
CASSYSRSDGTGELFF
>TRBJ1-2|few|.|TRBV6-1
TGTGCCAGCAGTGAAAGCGGCTACACCTTC
CASSESGYTF
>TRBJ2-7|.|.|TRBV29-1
TGCAGCGTTGTAAGGGATTACGAGCAGTACTTC
CSVVRDYEQYF
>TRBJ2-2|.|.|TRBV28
TGTGCCAGCAAGAGAACCGGGGAGCTGTTTTTT
CASKRTGELFF
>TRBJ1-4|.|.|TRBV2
TGTGCCAGCGCCAATCGGGGCAGGGGAAATGAAAAACTGTTTTTT
CASANRGRGNEKLFF
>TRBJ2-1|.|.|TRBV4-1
TGCGCCAGCAGCCACCCTGGGGGACTTGAGCAGTTCTTC
CASSHPGGLEQFF
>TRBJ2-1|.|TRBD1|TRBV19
TGTGCCAGTAGAGACAGGGATTTTTCACAGGATGAGCAGTTCTTC
CASRDRDFSQDEQFF
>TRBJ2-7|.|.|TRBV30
TGTGCCTGGAGTGAGGGTTCTAAGGACGAGCAGTACTTC
CAWSEGSKDEQYF
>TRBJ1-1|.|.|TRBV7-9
TGTGCCAGCAGCCTAGGTGGGACGGCTAGTATGAACACTGAAGCTTTCTTT
CASSLGGTASMNTEAFF
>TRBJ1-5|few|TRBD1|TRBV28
TGTGCCAGCAGTTTAAACCCAGGGGGTGCTCTTCAGCCCCAGCATTTT
CASSLNPGGALQPQHF
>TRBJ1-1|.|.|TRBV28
TGTGCCAGCTCGGGGCCTACCCTAGGGACTGAAGCTTTCTTT
CASSGPTLGTEAFF
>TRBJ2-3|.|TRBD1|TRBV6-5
TGTGCCAGCTACGACAGGGGTGGGCAGTATTTT
CASYDRGGQYF
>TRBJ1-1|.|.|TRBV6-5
TGTGCCAGCAGCCGAGGGGCCACTGAAGCTTTCTTT
CASSRGATEAFF
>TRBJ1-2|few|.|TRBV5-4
TGTGCCAGCAGCCCCGGATGGGGCGGGGGAGCGGCTAACTATGGCTACACCTTC
CASSPGWGGGAANYGYTF
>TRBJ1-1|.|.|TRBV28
TGTGCCAGCACCCTCGGGACGGACCAGTTACGGGCTTTCTTT
CASTLGTDQLRAFF
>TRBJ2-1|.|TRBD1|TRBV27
TGTGCCAGCACCCGGGACAGGGGATATGAGCAGTTCTTC
CASTRDRGYEQFF
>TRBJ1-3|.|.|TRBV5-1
TGCGCCAGCAGCTTCGGGCAAGCAGGCGGAAACACCATATATTTT
CASSFGQAGGNTIYF